These 18 T cell receptor beta chains were sequenced from one sample in a study of blood T cell repertoires in COVID-19 (dated by TCRdb to 2018 to 2020). The method was the immunoSEQ multiplex PCR assay. Held by TCRdb, this immuneACCESS table contains in-frame sequences only and omits some clones. Under half of the omission traces to an unresolved V gene where checked; the cause of the rest is unknown. Within this sample are tens of thousands of clones, with about 70% of them counted one time only. The top ten hold just under 25% of the sample. The source material was peripheral blood. These receptors originate from a woman aged 60-75 years in a cohort sampled during active or convalescent COVID-19.

This chain links TRBV29-1 with TRBJ2-1; the D gene is possibly TRBD2 (7 bases). V dropped 5 bases and J dropped 4 bases, with 24 bases sitting between them. The germline V gene encodes CDR1 SQVTM and CDR2 ANQGSEA. The CDR3 spans 17 residues. The CDR3 DNA sequence: TGCAGCGTTCCTAGAACCCCCGGCGGGGGCGGTTACAATGAGCAGTTCTTC. It is translated as CSVPRTPGGGGYNEQFF.

About this clone itself: Other DNA sequences from this sample encode an identical CDR3 as well. The gene calls are TRBV30 and TRBJ1-5; no reliable D call. The CDR3 totals 13 residues. Trimming removed 0 bases at V and 3 bases at J, with 6 bases between. CDR1 is GTSNPN and CDR2 is SVGIG in the germline V gene (reference sequence). The DNA for the CDR3 is TGTGCCTGGAGTGTTCAGAACAATCAGCCCCAGCATTTT. Translating it yields CAWSVQNNQPQHF. Full variable domain (remainder filled in from reference TRBV30 and TRBJ1-5): SQTIHQWPATLVQPVGSPLSLECTVEGTSNPNLYWYRQAAGRGLQLLFYSVGIGQISSEVPQNLSASRPQDRQFILSSKKLLLSDSGFYLCAWSVQNNQPQHFGDGTRLSIL.

The rearrangement links TRBV7-3 to TRBJ2-6, with D uncertain. V lost 6 bases, J lost 1 base, and 4 bases lay in between. Germline CDR1 and CDR2: SGHTA and FQGTGA. There are 13 residues in the CDR3. Here the CDR3 reads CASRRSGANVLTF. CDR3 sequence (DNA): TGTGCCAGCAGACGGTCTGGGGCCAACGTCCTGACTTTC.

The V and J genes are TRBV30 and TRBJ1-2; no firm D call. Per the germline V gene, CDR1 is GTSNPN and CDR2 is SVGIG (reference sequence). Trimming left V 3 bases short and J 0 bases short, with 8 bases between. The CDR3 sequence is 13 residues long. The CDR3 loop is CAWSIQTNYGYTF. CDR3 sequence (DNA): TGTGCCTGGAGCATACAGACTAACTATGGCTACACCTTC.

This clone was seen once. This sequence joins TRBV11-2 and TRBJ1-6; perhaps TRBD1 as D (6 bases). This CDR3 is built from 14 residues. Germline values: CDR1 SGHAT, CDR2 FQNNGV. The V end was cut by 6 bases, the J end by 9 bases, with 15 bases between. CDR3 DNA: TGTGCCAGCAGGCAACAGGGCTTGGCTTCACCCCTCCACTTT. This codes for CASRQQGLASPLHF.

This clone was seen just once. The chain joins TRBV7-2 to TRBJ1-3; D remains unclear. The CDR3 loop spans 16 amino acids. Germline V gives CDR1 SGHTA, CDR2 FQGNSA. V shed 2 bases and J shed 3 bases, with 14 bases lying between them. CDR3 loop: CASSLNGGWYGNTIYF. CDR3 sequence (DNA): TGTGCCAGCAGCTTAAACGGCGGGTGGTATGGAAACACCATATATTTT. The variable domain in full, with the rest retrieved from reference TRBV7-2 and TRBJ1-3, is GAGVSQSPSNKVTEKGKDVELRCDPISGHTALYWYRQSLGQGLEFLIYFQGNSAPDKSGLPSDRFSAERTGGSVSTLTIQRTQQEDSAVYLCASSLNGGWYGNTIYFGEGSWLTVV.

The chain links TRBV2 to TRBJ2-7; D might be TRBD1 (5 bases). The germline V gene encodes CDR1 SNHLY and CDR2 FYNNEI. This CDR3 is built from 17 residues. Trimming removed 4 bases from V and 3 bases from J, with 22 bases in between. The CDR3: CASSVWQDKNWGYEQYF. CDR3 nucleotide sequence: TGTGCCAGCAGTGTATGGCAGGACAAGAATTGGGGCTACGAGCAGTACTTC.

About this clone: This CDR3 is also generated by other DNA sequences in the sample. CDR3 residues: CASSYPSGGANEQFF. The CDR3 DNA is TGTGCCAGCAGTTATCCTAGCGGGGGGGCGAATGAGCAGTTCTTC. This sequence joins TRBV28 and TRBJ2-1, with TRBD2 matching 12 bases. Trimming cost V 4 bases and J 7 bases; bases outside gene matches: 5. The CDR3 is 15 amino acids. CDR1 is MDHEN and CDR2 is SYDVKM in the germline V gene.

This clone was counted a single time. This chain links TRBV9 with TRBJ2-7, with D perhaps TRBD2 (6 bases). Germline V lookup: CDR1 SGDLS, CDR2 YYNGEE. The CDR3 spans 14 residues. The ends were cut back, 0 bases at V and 3 bases at J, with 10 bases in the middle. CDR3 DNA: TGTGCCAGCAGCGTAGGTGGGGGAGGCTACGAGCAGTACTTC. Translation gives CASSVGGGGYEQYF.

The chain recombines TRBV30 with TRBJ1-6; 7 nucleotides align to TRBD1. This CDR3 contains 13 residues. The V gene end was trimmed by 5 bases and the J gene end by 5 bases; junction bases not matched to a gene: 3. Germline values: CDR1 GTSNPN, CDR2 SVGIG (reference sequence). CDR3 DNA sequence: TGTGCCTGGGGCAGGGGGAATAATTCACCCCTCCACTTT. Protein product: CAWGRGNNSPLHF.

V and J are TRBV12-3 or TRBV12-4 and TRBJ2-1, with unresolved D. This CDR3 has 11 residues. V lost 6 bases and J 5 bases, leaving 5 bases between the germline ends. CDR3 DNA: TGTGCCAGCAGGCGGAACAATGAGCAGTTCTTC. Translated: CASRRNNEQFF.

The chain uses TRBV27 and TRBJ2-5; D is perhaps TRBD2 (6 bases). Trimming stripped 3 bases from V and 1 base from J, with 12 bases between. Germline V lookup: CDR1 MNHEY, CDR2 SMNVEV (reference sequence). The CDR3 is 15 residues long. The CDR3, as DNA: TGTGCCAGCAGTTTGACTAGAAGGTCCCAAGAGACCCAGTACTTC. Residues: CASSLTRRSQETQYF.

This chain uses TRBV4-2 with TRBJ2-1; no clear D. From germline, CDR1 is LGHNA and CDR2 YNFKEQ. V was pared by 0 bases and J by 9 bases, with 12 bases between. The CDR3 extends over 14 amino acids. The DNA for the CDR3 is TGTGCCAGCAGCCAAGACCTTTTTAACACTGAGCAGTTCTTC. This codes for CASSQDLFNTEQFF.

This clone was recorded a few times. This chain connects TRBV6-5 to TRBJ2-7; 9 nucleotides agree with TRBD1. Germline V gene sequence: CDR1 MNHEY, CDR2 SVGAGI. The CDR3 loop spans 13 amino acids. Trimming cost V 6 bases and J 2 bases; bases outside gene matches: 2. The CDR3 spells CASRRTGAYEQYF. In nucleotides, the CDR3 is TGTGCCAGCAGAAGGACAGGGGCCTACGAGCAGTACTTC.

The gene calls are TRBV19 and TRBJ1-3, with a weak D call TRBD1 (5 bases). Germline assignment: CDR1 LNHDA and CDR2 SQIVND (reference sequence). Trimming stripped 3 bases from V and 0 bases from J, with 6 bases between. This CDR3 comprises 14 residues. CDR3 bases: TGTGCCAGTAGTATGGACAACTCTGGAAACACCATATATTTT. Translation: CASSMDNSGNTIYF.

This sequence joins TRBV5-6 and TRBJ2-7; 11 nucleotides match TRBD1. Germline V gene sequence: CDR1 SGHDT, CDR2 YYEEEE. The CDR3 has 15 amino acids. The ends lost 4 bases at V and 3 bases at J; junction bases unmatched: 6. The CDR3 spells CASSLIGTGGYEQYF. CDR3 DNA sequence: TGTGCCAGCAGCCTGATCGGGACAGGGGGCTACGAGCAGTACTTC. Full variable domain (outside the CDR3, taken from reference TRBV5-6 and TRBJ2-7): DAGVTQSPTHLIKTRGQQVTLRCSPKSGHDTVSWYQQALGQGPQFIFQYYEEEERQRGNFPDRFSGHQFPNYSSELNVNALLLGDSALYLCASSLIGTGGYEQYFGPGTRLTVT.

The V call is TRBV9, the J call TRBJ2-2; D remains unclear. Germline V CDR1 and CDR2: SGDLS, YYNGEE. CDR3 length equals 15 residues. V was cut by 0 bases and J by 1 base, with 7 bases left in between. This chain's CDR3 is CASSVGQRNTGELFF. The DNA for the CDR3 is TGTGCCAGCAGCGTAGGCCAGCGGAACACCGGGGAGCTGTTTTTT. Together with reference TRBV9 and TRBJ2-2, the CDR3 gives the full variable domain: DSGVTQTPKHLITATGQRVTLRCSPRSGDLSVYWYQQSLDQGLQFLIQYYNGEERAKGNILERFSAQQFPDLHSELNLSSLELGDSALYFCASSVGQRNTGELFFGEGSRLTVL.

This clone was counted many times. The chain joins TRBV6-6 to TRBJ1-1; 9 bases are shared with TRBD1. Trimming cost V 5 bases and J 3 bases; bases outside gene matches: 7. The CDR3 has 15 residues. Germline CDR1 is MNHNY and CDR2 is SVGAGI (reference sequence). CDR3 in amino acids: CASSDGTGRDTEAFF. CDR3 nucleotide sequence: TGTGCCAGCAGTGACGGGACAGGGAGGGACACTGAAGCTTTCTTT.